A selection of T cell receptor beta chains follows, all from one sample in a study of blood T cell repertoires in COVID-19. Clones were sequenced by immunoSEQ multiplex PCR, and TCRdb holds only the in-frame ones, with some missing. The table lists around 190,000 clones, around 80% of them singletons. Material for sequencing was peripheral blood. These receptor sequences come from a man aged 55 to 70 with acute or convalescent COVID-19. The CDR3 runs from the conserved cysteine through the conserved F or W. A D gene is named only where the DNA matches it firmly. Some rows have no size entry. The others give once, few or many, or a class for an expanded clone.

. | TRBJ1-5 | TRBV4-1 | . | TGCGCCAGCAGCCCCGGGGGGCTGGACAATCAGCCCCAGCATTTT | CASSPGGLDNQPQHF
. | TRBJ2-5 | TRBV29-1 | . | TGCAGCGTTGCTGCGGAGCAAGAGACCCAGTACTTC | CSVAAEQETQYF
. | TRBJ1-3 | TRBV18 | TRBD1 | TGTGCCAGCTCACCAGGGACAGGGGGCTCTAGCGGAAACACCATATATTTT | CASSPGTGGSSGNTIYF
once | TRBJ2-1 | TRBV7-2 | TRBD1 | TGTGCCAGCAGCTTTCCGGGACAGGGGTCCTACAATGAGCAGTTCTTC | CASSFPGQGSYNEQFF
. | TRBJ1-5 | TRBV12-5 | TRBD1 | TGTGCTAGTGGCCCTGGGGACAGGGGCGGACAGCCCCAGCATTTT | CASGPGDRGGQPQHF
. | TRBJ1-4 | TRBV9 | TRBD1 | TGTGCCAGCAGCCGCACGACAGGGAATGAAAAACTGTTTTTT | CASSRTTGNEKLFF
. | TRBJ1-5 | TRBV19 | . | TGTGCCAGTAGTATAGTAGGGGGTAGCAATCAGCCCCAGCATTTT | CASSIVGGSNQPQHF
. | TRBJ2-7 | TRBV18 | TRBD1 | TGTGCCAGCTCACCAAGCAGGGACAGCTCCTACGAGCAGTACTTC | CASSPSRDSSYEQYF
once | TRBJ1-3 | TRBV10-1 | TRBD1 | TGCGCCAGCAGTGATGCCCGGGACAGGAGAAGCTCTTCTGGAAACACCATATATTTT | CASSDARDRRSSSGNTIYF
. | TRBJ2-7 | TRBV20-1 | . | TGCAGTGCTAGCTGGGCTTACGAGCAGTACTTC | CSASWAYEQYF
. | TRBJ1-5 | TRBV28 | TRBD1 | TGTGCCAGCAGGCCAGGGGGAGGCAATCAGCCCCAGCATTTT | CASRPGGGNQPQHF
. | TRBJ1-2 | TRBV5-1 | TRBD1 | TGCGCCAGCAGCATAGGGACAGAAGGCTACACCTTC | CASSIGTEGYTF
. | TRBJ2-7 | TRBV29-1 | TRBD1 | TGCAGCGTCCAGGGGGCGGGGGAGCAGTACTTC | CSVQGAGEQYF
many | TRBJ1-5 | TRBV7-2 | . | TGTGCCAGCAGCTTAGGGGTGCGGGAGGGTCAGCCCCAGCATTTT | CASSLGVREGQPQHF
. | TRBJ2-3 | TRBV10-3 | TRBD2 | TGTGCCATCGCCCTAGCGGGAGGGGTCGGAGATACGCAGTATTTT | CAIALAGGVGDTQYF
. | TRBJ1-1 | TRBV6-5 | . | TGTGCCAGCAGTTACCTCAGGGCGAACACTGAAGCTTTCTTT | CASSYLRANTEAFF
once | TRBJ2-7 | TRBV12-3/TRBV12-4 | . | TGTGCCAGCAGTTCCCCTACAGGGTACGAGCAGTACTTC | CASSSPTGYEQYF
once | TRBJ2-1 | TRBV6-2/TRBV6-3 | TRBD2 | TGTGCCAGCAGTCGTTCCGGGACTAGCTACAATGAGCAGTTCTTC | CASSRSGTSYNEQFF
. | TRBJ2-7 | TRBV27 | . | TGTGCCAGCGGAGTTATCGAGACAGGATCCTACGAGCAGTACTTC | CASGVIETGSYEQYF
. | TRBJ2-5 | TRBV5-1 | TRBD2 | TGCGCCAGCAGCTTCCCGGGGGGGGGACAAGAGACCCAGTACTTC | CASSFPGGGQETQYF
. | TRBJ2-7 | TRBV13 | . | TGTGCCAGCAGCTTAGTCGTGGGAGAGGACGAGCAGTACTTC | CASSLVVGEDEQYF
few | TRBJ1-5 | TRBV12-3/TRBV12-4 | . | TGTGCCAGCAGCCGCGACAATCAGCCCCAGCATTTT | CASSRDNQPQHF
. | TRBJ2-7 | TRBV6-5 | TRBD1 | TGTGCCAGCAGAACAGGGGGCGAATACGAGCAGTACTTC | CASRTGGEYEQYF
. | TRBJ1-2 | TRBV5-6 | . | TGTGCCAGCAGCACTATCGACAGGAACTATGGCTACACCTTC | CASSTIDRNYGYTF
few | TRBJ2-7 | TRBV7-9 | . | TGTGCCAGCAGCTCCCCCATGGCCGACGAGCAGTACTTC | CASSSPMADEQYF
. | TRBJ2-1 | TRBV6-5 | TRBD2 | TGTGCCAGCAGTTACGGGGGACTAGCGGGGCGCCATGAGCAGTTCTTC | CASSYGGLAGRHEQFF
. | TRBJ1-5 | TRBV6-1 | . | TGTGCCAGCAGTGAAGATAGGGGTCAGCCCCAGCATTTT | CASSEDRGQPQHF
. | TRBJ2-5 | TRBV7-2 | . | TGTGCCAGCAACTTAGGGGGTATGGGGGGGACCCAGTACTTC | CASNLGGMGGTQYF